Presented here are 25 T cell receptor beta chains from one specimen sequenced in a study of response to subunit inactivated influenza vaccine. TCRdb recomputed calls from the RT-PCR reads with MiXCR, one row per CDR3 protein. The table records around 150,000 distinct CDR3 sequences, approximately 11% of them present only once. The source was non-naive T cells sorted from PBMCs, collected about 40 days after vaccination. These receptors were collected from a man in his fifties or sixties who received an inactivated influenza vaccine.

The CDR3 here is CATSDSRTSGILNEQFF. As DNA, the CDR3 is TGTGCCACCAGTGATTCCCGGACTAGCGGAATACTCAATGAGCAGTTCTTC. The rearrangement joins TRBV24-1 to TRBJ2-1; 10 bases line up with TRBD2. The germline gives CDR1 KGHDR, CDR2 SFDVKD. V was pared by 2 bases and J by 6 bases, with 9 bases of the junction left unmatched. The CDR3 extends over 17 amino acids.

The J gene is TRBJ2-5, the V gene TRBV9; a weak D match, TRBD2 (5 bases). CDR3 size: 14 residues. The V gene lost 4 bases and the J gene lost 3 bases, with 13 bases spanning the gap. In germline, CDR1 is SGDLS, CDR2 YYNGEE. The CDR3 region is CASSPKKGEETQYF. Written as DNA, the CDR3 is TGTGCCAGCAGCCCAAAGAAGGGAGAAGAGACCCAGTACTTC.

Ten or more counts support this clonotype. The CDR3 is CASHRGGNTDTQYF. The CDR3, as DNA: TGTGCCTCCCATAGAGGGGGTAATACAGATACGCAGTATTTT. The chain is built from TRBV7-9 and TRBJ2-3; a possible D gene is TRBD1 (6 bases). V was clipped by 11 bases and J by 3 bases, with 18 bases between them. The germline V gene has CDR1 SEHNR and CDR2 FQNEAQ (reference sequence). CDR3 length: 14 residues.

V and J are TRBV12-3 or TRBV12-4 and TRBJ2-7; D may match TRBD1 or TRBD2 (5 bases each). Trimming left V 5 bases short and J 12 bases short, with 17 bases between. CDR3 size: 12 residues. The CDR3: CASSPARGSRYF. DNA for the CDR3: TGTGCCAGCAGTCCGGCGAGGGGCAGTAGGTACTTC.

Ten or more counts support this clonotype. V usage is TRBV7-9 and J usage is TRBJ2-1; the D gene could be TRBD1 or TRBD2 (5 bases each). V lost 1 base to trimming and J lost 9 bases, with 10 bases between them. The CDR3 runs to 13 residues. CDR1 SEHNR and CDR2 FQNEAQ come from the germline V gene (reference sequence). CDR3 nucleotides: TGTGCCAGCAGCTTAGTGGGACCCACTGAGCAGTTCTTC. Residues: CASSLVGPTEQFF.

This clonotype was seen only a few times. V and J are TRBV7-2 and TRBJ1-5, with 10 bases lining up with TRBD1. With V trimmed by 3 bases and J by 6 bases, 5 bases remained unmatched. CDR3 size: 15 residues. Germline V gene sequence: CDR1 SGHTA, CDR2 FQGNSA. The CDR3 here is CASSLTRTGGQPQHF. CDR3 bases: TGTGCCAGCAGCTTGACCCGGACAGGGGGTCAGCCCCAGCATTTT.

This clonotype has a handful of counts. The CDR3: CASSLIGKETQYF. The CDR3 DNA is TGCGCCAGCAGCTTGATAGGGAAAGAGACCCAGTACTTC. V is TRBV5-1 and J is TRBJ2-5; no definite D call. V lost 1 base, J lost 3 bases, and 7 bases lay in between. CDR3 length equals 13 residues. CDR1 and CDR2 (germline): SGHRS, YFSETQ.

This clonotype appeared a few times. This chain connects TRBV12-3 or TRBV12-4 to TRBJ2-3; D not certain. The CDR3 extends over 14 amino acids. The V and J ends lost 6 bases and 4 bases respectively, with 14 bases between them. CDR3: CASSLSPVSDTQYF. The DNA for the CDR3 is TGTGCCAGCAGCTTGAGTCCGGTCTCAGATACGCAGTATTTT.

By proportion, this clonotype is large. The J gene is TRBJ2-7, the V gene TRBV12-3 or TRBV12-4, with 14 bases that match TRBD2. With V trimmed by 6 bases and J by 8 bases, 9 bases remained unmatched. The CDR3 totals 15 residues. CDR3 sequence: CASSVGTSGSHKQYF. CDR3 coding DNA: TGTGCCAGCAGCGTGGGGACTAGCGGGAGTCATAAGCAGTACTTC.

This clonotype was seen a few times. The chain combines TRBV11-2 with TRBJ2-1; 11 nucleotides agree with TRBD2. CDR3 length equals 16 residues. Germline CDR1 reads SGHAT; CDR2 reads FQNNGV. The V segment lost 5 bases and the J segment 4 bases; nucleotides outside the gene matches: 7. CDR3 protein: CASSVSLAGGYNEQFF. CDR3 sequence (DNA): TGTGCCAGCAGCGTCTCCCTAGCGGGGGGATACAATGAGCAGTTCTTC.

CDR3 DNA sequence: TGTGCCAGCAGCCGGGGGCGGGGCCTGCAAGAGACCCAGTACTTC. Translated: CASSRGRGLQETQYF. The genes are TRBV5-6 and TRBJ2-5; D is possibly TRBD1 or TRBD2 (6 bases each). The V gene's germline CDR1 is SGHDT and CDR2 YYEEEE. This CDR3 is built from 15 residues. Trimming removed 4 bases from V and 2 bases from J, with 15 bases in between.

This chain connects TRBV3-1 to TRBJ2-1, with no clear D. Trimming pared 3 bases from V and 0 bases from J, leaving 9 bases between. The germline V gene has CDR1 LGHDT and CDR2 YNNKEL (reference sequence). This CDR3 is 15 amino acids long. CDR3 loop: CASSHRQSSYNEQFF. CDR3 bases: TGTGCCAGCAGCCATAGACAAAGCTCCTACAATGAGCAGTTCTTC.

The chain combines TRBV5-5 with TRBJ2-7; unclear D gene. The CDR3 contains 15 residues. Germline V gene sequence: CDR1 SGHKS, CDR2 YYEKEE (reference sequence). Trimming left V 2 bases short and J 1 base short, with 13 bases between. In DNA form, the CDR3 reads TGTGCCAGCAGCTTTAGCTTCCTAACTTCCTACGAGCAGTACTTC. Its translation is CASSFSFLTSYEQYF.

The chain carries TRBV20-1 and TRBJ2-7; maybe TRBD2 (5 bases). The CDR3 is 13 residues long. Germline assignment: CDR1 DFQATT and CDR2 SNEGSKA (reference sequence). The V gene lost 2 bases and the J gene lost 6 bases, with 14 bases spanning the gap. CDR3 protein: CSARRGLGREQYF. DNA for the CDR3: TGCAGTGCTAGAAGAGGGTTGGGTCGCGAGCAGTACTTC.

This clonotype was observed a few times. This sequence joins TRBV18 and TRBJ2-5; the match to TRBD2 covers 13 bases. V shed 4 bases and J 6 bases; nucleotides not matched to a gene: 17. Germline V lookup: CDR1 KGHSH, CDR2 LQKENI. The CDR3 has 19 amino acids. Written as DNA, the CDR3 is TGTGCCAGCTCACACTTACGACTAGCGGGAGGTCCAAGGGAAAAGACCCAGTACTTC. Residues: CASSHLRLAGGPREKTQYF.

The chain uses TRBV20-1 and TRBJ2-5; D is possibly TRBD1 (6 bases). CDR3 size: 14 residues. Per the germline V gene, CDR1 is DFQATT and CDR2 is SNEGSKA (reference sequence). Trimming shortened V by 5 bases and J by 6 bases, and 19 bases separated the two germline ends. The DNA for the CDR3 is TGCAGTGCTTCACACGACAGGCTGTGGAAGACCCAGTACTTC. This encodes CSASHDRLWKTQYF.

This clonotype was detected many times. V is TRBV27 and J is TRBJ1-1; D unresolved. Deletions cut 2 bases from V and 5 bases from J, with 12 bases between. This CDR3 region has 14 residues. Germline V lookup: CDR1 MNHEY, CDR2 SMNVEV (reference sequence). The CDR3 loop is CASSLTRRGTEAFF. For the CDR3, the DNA is TGTGCCAGCAGTTTAACTAGGCGGGGAACTGAAGCTTTCTTT.

This clonotype was found a few times. The rearrangement links TRBV9 to TRBJ2-3, with a weak D call TRBD2 (6 bases). V lost 4 bases and J 3 bases, leaving 12 bases between the germline ends. Germline assignment: CDR1 SGDLS and CDR2 YYNGEE. This CDR3 is built from 14 residues. The CDR3 spells CASSSRGRTDTQYF. The CDR3 coding sequence is TGTGCCAGCAGCTCTCGGGGGAGAACAGATACGCAGTATTTT.

This clonotype was recorded a few times. This sequence joins TRBV11-2 and TRBJ2-3; D tentatively fits TRBD1 or TRBD2 (5 bases each). The germline gives CDR1 SGHAT, CDR2 FQNNGV. V was clipped by 3 bases and J by 1 base, with 11 bases between them. The CDR3 runs to 15 residues. CDR3 DNA sequence: TGTGCCAGCAGCTTCGGGGCATCGGGCACAGATACGCAGTATTTT. It encodes CASSFGASGTDTQYF.

The J gene is TRBJ1-3, the V gene TRBV10-3; D not resolved. V was cut by 0 bases and J by 9 bases, with 3 bases left in between. CDR1 ENHRY and CDR2 SYGVKD come from the germline V gene. This CDR3 is built from 11 residues. The CDR3 reads CAISESSTIYF. The CDR3 DNA reads as TGTGCCATCAGTGAGTCCTCCACCATATATTTT.

Ten or more counts support this clonotype. This chain links TRBV7-3 with TRBJ2-1, with unresolved D. From germline, CDR1 is SGHTA and CDR2 FQGTGA. The CDR3 has 14 residues. V lost 3 bases, J lost 9 bases, and 15 bases lay in between. The CDR3 nucleotides read TGTGCCAGCAGCTTGGGATCCGCCGGGCGTGAGCAGTTCTTC. This sequence encodes CASSLGSAGREQFF.

This clonotype was counted at least ten times. This sequence joins TRBV7-2 and TRBJ1-5; D not resolved. Trimming pared 5 bases from V and 0 bases from J, leaving 11 bases between. This CDR3 region has 15 residues. CDR1 and CDR2 (germline): SGHTA, FQGNSA. CDR3 loop: CASSPTGSSNQPQHF. The DNA of the CDR3 is TGTGCCAGCAGCCCCACCGGCAGTAGCAATCAGCCCCAGCATTTT.

A few counts support this clonotype. Here the CDR3 DNA reads TGCAGTGCTAGAGACCGGGACACGAACAATGAGCAGTTCTTC. Its protein is CSARDRDTNNEQFF. This rearrangement joins TRBV20-1 to TRBJ2-1; the D gene is possibly TRBD1 (6 bases). This CDR3 contains 14 residues. The germline gives CDR1 DFQATT, CDR2 SNEGSKA (reference sequence). Deletions cut 0 bases from V and 5 bases from J, with 11 bases between.

This clonotype has just a few counts. This chain connects TRBV5-1 to TRBJ1-2, with TRBD1 matching over 9 bases. Germline assignment: CDR1 SGHRS and CDR2 YFSETQ. The CDR3 spans 17 residues. Trimming removed 2 bases from V and 5 bases from J; junction bases left unmatched: 13. DNA for the CDR3: TGCGCCAGCAGCTTAACCGGGACAGGGCGTTCTGTTTATGGCTACACCTTC. It codes for CASSLTGTGRSVYGYTF.

The rearrangement links TRBV28 to TRBJ2-5; 9 positions agree with TRBD2. CDR1 MDHEN and CDR2 SYDVKM come from the germline V gene. V dropped 3 bases and J dropped 5; count of bases not matched to a gene: 4. This CDR3 spans 14 amino acids. The CDR3 protein is CASSFAGGQETQYF. The CDR3 DNA reads as TGTGCCAGCAGTTTTGCGGGGGGGCAGGAGACCCAGTACTTC.